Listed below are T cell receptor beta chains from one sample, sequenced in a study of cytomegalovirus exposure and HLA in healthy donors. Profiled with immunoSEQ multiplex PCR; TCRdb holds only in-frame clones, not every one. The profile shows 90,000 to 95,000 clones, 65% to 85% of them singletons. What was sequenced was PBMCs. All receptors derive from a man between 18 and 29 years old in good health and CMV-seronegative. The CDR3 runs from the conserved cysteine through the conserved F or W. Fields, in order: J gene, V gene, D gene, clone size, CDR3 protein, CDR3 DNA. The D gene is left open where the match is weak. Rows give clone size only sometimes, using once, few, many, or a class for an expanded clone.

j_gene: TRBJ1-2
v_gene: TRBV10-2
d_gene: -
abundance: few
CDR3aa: CAGYAAEPYGYTF
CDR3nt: TGCGCCGGATACGCGGCGGAACCTTATGGCTACACCTTC

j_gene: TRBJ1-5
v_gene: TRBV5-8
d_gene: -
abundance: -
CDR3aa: CASSLEGGLGQHF
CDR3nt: TGTGCCAGCAGCTTGGAAGGGGGTCTGGGCCAGCATTTT

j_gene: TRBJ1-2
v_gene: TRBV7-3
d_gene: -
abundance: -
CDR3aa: CASSLRGSGLVNYGYTF
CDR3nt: TGTGCCAGCAGCTTAAGAGGCAGCGGCCTCGTTAACTATGGCTACACCTTC

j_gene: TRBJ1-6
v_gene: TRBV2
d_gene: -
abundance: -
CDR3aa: CASSEPRGNSPLHF
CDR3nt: TGTGCCAGCAGTGAACCCAGGGGTAATTCACCCCTCCACTTT

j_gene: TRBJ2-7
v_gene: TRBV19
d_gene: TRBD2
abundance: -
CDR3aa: CASSGRGGREQYF
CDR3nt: TGTGCCAGTAGTGGACGGGGGGGCCGCGAGCAGTACTTC

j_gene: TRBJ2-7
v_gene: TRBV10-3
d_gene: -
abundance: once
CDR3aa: CAIRGETGYEQYF
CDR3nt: TGTGCCATCAGAGGGGAGACAGGCTACGAGCAGTACTTC

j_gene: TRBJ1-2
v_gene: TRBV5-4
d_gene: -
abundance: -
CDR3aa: CASRLRGGDAYTF
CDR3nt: TGTGCCAGCAGGTTGCGAGGGGGGGATGCCTACACCTTC

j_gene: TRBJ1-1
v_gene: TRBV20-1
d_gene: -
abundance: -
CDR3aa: CSAARGIEAFF
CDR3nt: TGCAGTGCTGCGCGGGGCATTGAAGCTTTCTTT

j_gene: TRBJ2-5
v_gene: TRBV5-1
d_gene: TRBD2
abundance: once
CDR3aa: CASGEGTQYF
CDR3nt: TGCGCCAGCGGGGAGGGGACCCAGTACTTC

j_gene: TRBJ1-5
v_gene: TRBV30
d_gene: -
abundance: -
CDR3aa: CAWSVGLELNQPQHF
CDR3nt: TGTGCCTGGAGTGTCGGACTGGAGCTGAATCAGCCCCAGCATTTT

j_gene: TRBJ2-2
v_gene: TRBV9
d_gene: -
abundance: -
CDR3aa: CASSFSTGELFF
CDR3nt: TGTGCCAGCAGCTTTAGCACCGGGGAGCTGTTTTTT

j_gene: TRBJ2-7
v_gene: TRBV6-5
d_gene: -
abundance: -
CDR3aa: CASSSDITGYYEQYF
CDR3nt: TGTGCCAGCAGTAGTGACATTACGGGATACTACGAGCAGTACTTC

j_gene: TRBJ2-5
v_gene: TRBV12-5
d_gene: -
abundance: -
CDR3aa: CASGLQGNGETQYF
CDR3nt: TGTGCTAGTGGTTTACAGGGTAATGGGGAGACCCAGTACTTC

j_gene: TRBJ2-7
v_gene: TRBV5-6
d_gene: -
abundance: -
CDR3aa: CASSLVAGSYEQYF
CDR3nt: TGTGCCAGCAGCTTGGTGGCAGGGTCCTACGAGCAGTACTTC

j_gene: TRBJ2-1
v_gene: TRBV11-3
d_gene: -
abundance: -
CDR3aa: CASSLISPILDGSNNEQFF
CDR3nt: TGTGCCAGCAGCTTAATAAGTCCGATTCTCGACGGGTCCAACAATGAGCAGTTCTTC

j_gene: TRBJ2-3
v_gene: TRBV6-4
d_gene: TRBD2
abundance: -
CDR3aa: CASSDSAGGATDTQYF
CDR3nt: TGTGCCAGCAGTGACTCGGCGGGGGGGGCCACAGATACGCAGTATTTT

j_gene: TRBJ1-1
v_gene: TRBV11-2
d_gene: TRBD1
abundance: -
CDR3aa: CASSLETGGNTEAFF
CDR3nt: TGTGCCAGCAGCTTAGAGACAGGGGGGAACACTGAAGCTTTCTTT

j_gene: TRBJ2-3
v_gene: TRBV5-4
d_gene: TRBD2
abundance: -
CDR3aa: CASSFPRGGRTDTQYF
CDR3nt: TGTGCCAGCAGCTTCCCACGGGGGGGCAGAACAGATACGCAGTATTTT

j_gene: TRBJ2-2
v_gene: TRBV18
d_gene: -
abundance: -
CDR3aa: CASSPDSWRSNTGELFF
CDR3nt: TGTGCCAGCTCACCCGACTCGTGGCGGTCAAACACCGGGGAGCTGTTTTTT

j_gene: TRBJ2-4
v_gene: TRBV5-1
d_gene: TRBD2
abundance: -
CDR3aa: CASSLVPSGGKNIQYF
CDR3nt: TGCGCCAGCAGCTTGGTGCCTAGCGGGGGCAAAAACATTCAGTACTTC

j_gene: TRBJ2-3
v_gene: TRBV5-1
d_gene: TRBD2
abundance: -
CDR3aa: CASSPRTSGGTDTQYF
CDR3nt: TGCGCCAGCAGCCCCCGGACTAGCGGGGGCACAGATACGCAGTATTTT